Presented here are 24 T cell receptor beta chains from one specimen sequenced in a study of cytomegalovirus exposure and HLA in healthy donors. PCR primers comprised 60 Vbeta and 13 Jbeta primers. TCRdb's table, derived via immunoSEQ multiplex PCR, lists solely in-frame clones and lacks some. Of some 150,000 clones listed, just under 65% are singletons. What was sequenced was PBMCs. These receptors were collected from a woman in her sixties or seventies in good health and CMV-seropositive.

The V call is TRBV27, the J call TRBJ2-7; D is unresolved. Germline V CDR1 and CDR2: MNHEY, SMNVEV (reference sequence). The germline V and J ends were trimmed by 2 bases and 2 bases, with 7 bases remaining between them. The CDR3 is 13 amino acids. The CDR3 DNA reads as TGTGCCAGCAGTTTACGAGGTCCCTACGAGCAGTACTTC. The encoded protein is CASSLRGPYEQYF.

The genes are TRBV13 and TRBJ2-5; 7 bases match TRBD2. The DNA end is a closer match to TRBJ2-7, so the J assignment may be wrong. The V gene's germline CDR1 is PRHDT and CDR2 FYEKMQ (reference sequence). CDR3 length equals 15 residues. The CDR3 spells CASSFAGENSYEQYF. The CDR3 DNA reads TGTGCCAGCAGCTTCGCGGGGGAGAATTCCTACGAGCAGTACTTC.

This chain connects TRBV28 to TRBJ1-4; D is perhaps TRBD1 (6 bases). Trimming removed 1 base at V and 4 bases at J, with 16 bases between. The germline CDR1 and CDR2 sequences are MDHEN and SYDVKM. This CDR3 contains 17 residues. The CDR3 reads CASSLSGHRGGNEKLFF. The CDR3 bases are TGTGCCAGCAGTTTATCGGGACATAGAGGGGGTAATGAAAAACTGTTTTTT.

This sequence joins TRBV2 and TRBJ1-1, with TRBD1 matching over 9 bases. This CDR3 is 12 amino acids long. Germline V lookup: CDR1 SNHLY, CDR2 FYNNEI. CDR3 in DNA: TGTGCAGCGGGACAGGGGAACACTGAAGCTTTCTTT. Protein sequence: CAAGQGNTEAFF.

This clone was seen a few times. The gene calls are TRBV30 and TRBJ2-1; D remains unclear. Looked up from germline, CDR1 is GTSNPN and CDR2 is SVGIG (reference sequence). The CDR3 covers 13 residues. V was trimmed by 3 bases and J by 6 bases, leaving 12 bases between them. This CDR3 is CAWSLSSSNEQFF. The CDR3 DNA follows: TGTGCCTGGAGCCTGAGTTCGAGCAATGAGCAGTTCTTC.

V and J are TRBV6-6 and TRBJ2-5; tentative D call: TRBD2 (5 bases). Germline CDR1 and CDR2: MNHNY and SVGAGI (reference sequence). This CDR3 comprises 12 residues. V gave up 6 bases and J gave up 4 bases, with 9 bases separating them. The CDR3 sequence: CASRGAAETQYF. The CDR3 nucleotides are TGTGCCAGCAGGGGAGCCGCAGAGACCCAGTACTTC.

The chain recombines TRBV19 with TRBJ2-3, with D perhaps TRBD1 (6 bases). Germline CDR1 reads LNHDA; CDR2 reads SQIVND (reference sequence). Between the trimmed V and J ends, which lost 1 base and 0 bases, there was a span of 14 bases. The CDR3 length is 17 residues. The CDR3 loop is CASSIAGDRRSTDTQYF. The CDR3 DNA is TGTGCCAGTAGTATAGCTGGAGACAGGAGAAGCACAGATACGCAGTATTTT.

V usage is TRBV15 and J usage is TRBJ1-5, with 7 positions matching TRBD1. The CDR3 covers 16 residues. Germline trimming cut 5 bases from V and 0 bases from J; bases unmatched to any gene: 7. Germline V lookup: CDR1 LNHNV, CDR2 YYDKDF (reference sequence). CDR3 DNA: TGTGCCACCAGCTTGGGACAGCAATATAGCAATCAGCCCCAGCATTTT. This sequence encodes CATSLGQQYSNQPQHF.

The chain combines TRBV6-5 with TRBJ2-7; D ambiguous. Germline CDR1 and CDR2: MNHEY and SVGAGI. With 10 bases removed from V and 1 base from J, the gap between germline ends came to 14 bases. The CDR3 covers 13 residues. The CDR3 DNA follows: TGTGCCACGACACGACCGAATTCCTACGAGCAGTACTTC. This sequence encodes CATTRPNSYEQYF.

This clone was picked up a small number of times. V usage is TRBV4-3 and J usage is TRBJ2-3, with 10 bases identical to TRBD2. V gave up 4 bases and J gave up 5 bases; unmatched junction bases: 15. The CDR3 is 18 amino acids. Germline-derived CDR1 and CDR2 are LGHNA and YSLEER. CDR3: CASSPKVLAGVVGDTQYF. CDR3 bases: TGCGCCAGCAGCCCCAAAGTCCTAGCGGGAGTAGTTGGAGATACGCAGTATTTT.

This clone was recorded a few times. The V gene is TRBV7-6, the J gene TRBJ2-7, with 8 bases that match TRBD2. V lost 1 base, J lost 2 bases, and 4 bases stayed unmatched. Germline loops: CDR1 SGHVS, CDR2 FNYEAQ. The CDR3 has 15 amino acids. The CDR3 here is CASSLDTSGTYEQYF. The CDR3 DNA is TGTGCCAGCAGCTTAGACACTAGCGGTACCTACGAGCAGTACTTC. The full variable domain, completed using reference TRBV7-6 and TRBJ2-7, is GAGVSQSPRYKVTKRGQDVALRCDPISGHVSLYWYRQALGQGPEFLTYFNYEAQQDKSGLPNDRFSAERPEGSISTLTIQRTEQRDSAMYRCASSLDTSGTYEQYFGPGTRLTVT.

The chain couples TRBV11-2 to TRBJ2-7; 10 nucleotides match TRBD2. The germline V gene has CDR1 SGHAT and CDR2 FQNNGV. After removal of 0 bases from V and 5 bases from J, the junction contained 4 bases not matched to a gene. This CDR3 region has 15 residues. CDR3 residues: CASSLDPGLADEQYF. The DNA of the CDR3 is TGTGCCAGCAGCTTAGATCCAGGACTAGCGGACGAGCAGTACTTC.

The V call is TRBV30, the J call TRBJ2-7; possible D gene TRBD1, 5 bases. The CDR3 covers 11 residues. V was cut by 1 base and J by 6 bases, with 7 bases left in between. Germline assignment: CDR1 GTSNPN and CDR2 SVGIG (reference sequence). CDR3 amino acids: CAWSGRVEQYF. For the CDR3, the DNA is TGTGCCTGGAGTGGCAGGGTCGAGCAGTACTTC.

The rearrangement links TRBV2 to TRBJ2-5; TRBD2 agrees at 7 bases. V lost 5 bases, J lost 1 base, and 10 bases stayed unmatched. The CDR3 has 16 residues. Germline V gene data show CDR1 as SNHLY and CDR2 as FYNNEI. CDR3 sequence reads: CASSPRVGGAQETQYF. CDR3 coding DNA: TGTGCCAGCAGTCCCCGGGTGGGAGGGGCCCAAGAGACCCAGTACTTC.

The count of this clone is one. This chain joins TRBV7-9 and TRBJ2-3, with D tentatively TRBD1 (6 bases). V dropped 0 bases and J dropped 4 bases, with 17 bases sitting between them. Germline assignment: CDR1 SEHNR and CDR2 FQNEAQ (reference sequence). CDR3 length: 17 residues. The CDR3 DNA reads as TGTGCCAGCAGCTTAGCGTATGGTATTGGGGGCGCAGATACGCAGTATTTT. Protein: CASSLAYGIGGADTQYF. The whole variable domain, filled in from reference TRBV7-9 and TRBJ2-3, reads DTGVSQNPRHKITKRGQNVTFRCDPISEHNRLYWYRQTLGQGPEFLTYFQNEAQLEKSRLLSDRFSAERPKGSFSTLEIQRTEQGDSAMYLCASSLAYGIGGADTQYFGPGTRLTVL.

In this sample, this clone turned up once. This chain links TRBV11-2 with TRBJ2-1, with a weak D call TRBD2 (7 bases). The CDR3 loop spans 12 amino acids. Trimming removed 8 bases from V and 10 bases from J, with 15 bases in between. Germline V gene sequence: CDR1 SGHAT, CDR2 FQNNGV. CDR3 nucleotide sequence: TGTGCCAGCTCCGGGGGGCCCACCGAGCAGTTCTTC. Translating it yields CASSGGPTEQFF. Full variable domain (outside the CDR3, taken from reference TRBV11-2 and TRBJ2-1): EAGVAQSPRYKIIEKRQSVAFWCNPISGHATLYWYQQILGQGPKLLIQFQNNGVVDDSQLPKDRFSAERLKGVDSTLKIQPAKLEDSAVYLCASSGGPTEQFFGPGTRLTVL.

The chain combines TRBV30 with TRBJ2-1; 10 bases are a match to TRBD2. CDR3 length equals 13 residues. Germline CDR1 is GTSNPN and CDR2 is SVGIG (reference sequence). With 0 bases clipped from V and 8 bases from J, the junction kept 1 base outside the gene matches. As DNA, the CDR3 is TGTGCCTGGAGTGTTCTAGCGGGAGATGAGCAGTTCTTC. It translates to CAWSVLAGDEQFF.

Comments on this clone: Other DNA sequences in the same sample also yield this CDR3. V is TRBV11-2 and J is TRBJ1-1; D remains unclear. Germline V CDR1 and CDR2: SGHAT, FQNNGV. CDR3 length: 11 amino acids. With 4 bases removed from V and 4 bases from J, the gap between germline ends came to 4 bases. CDR3 residues: CASSSGTEAFF. Written as DNA, the CDR3 is TGTGCCAGCAGCTCCGGCACTGAAGCTTTCTTT.

This chain joins TRBV11-1 and TRBJ1-2, with a possible D match to TRBD1 (5 bases). The CDR3 loop spans 14 amino acids. V shed 5 bases and J shed 8 bases, with 18 bases lying between them. The germline gives CDR1 SGHAT, CDR2 FQDESV (reference sequence). The CDR3 sequence: CASSPDSGSRGYTF. Here the CDR3 DNA reads TGTGCCAGCAGCCCCGACAGTGGATCTCGGGGCTACACCTTC.

This clone appeared a few times. The V call is TRBV5-1, the J call TRBJ2-5; 11 bases are shared with TRBD2. The CDR3 consists of 16 residues. After removal of 0 bases from V and 4 bases from J, the junction contained 5 bases not matched to a gene. The V gene's germline CDR1 is SGHRS and CDR2 YFSETQ. The CDR3 nucleotides are TGCGCCAGCAGCTTGGCTTTAGCGGGAGGGGGAGAGACCCAGTACTTC. Protein: CASSLALAGGGETQYF.

This chain joins TRBV10-3 and TRBJ1-3; TRBD1 agrees at 8 bases. Unmatched junction bases numbered 13, after V lost 5 bases and J lost 1 base. This CDR3 is 18 amino acids long. In germline, CDR1 is ENHRY, CDR2 SYGVKD. The chain's CDR3 is CAISIGQGTGKSGNTIYF. CDR3 nucleotides: TGTGCCATCAGTATCGGACAGGGAACCGGTAAATCTGGAAACACCATATATTTT.

This clone was recorded a few times. The gene calls are TRBV13 and TRBJ2-3; 7 bases line up with TRBD1. Trimming cost V 4 bases and J 0 bases; bases outside gene matches: 7. The CDR3 is 16 amino acids. Germline assignment: CDR1 PRHDT and CDR2 FYEKMQ (reference sequence). The CDR3 bases are TGTGCCAGCAGCTCCGCCGGGACAGCTAGCACAGATACGCAGTATTTT. Encoded protein: CASSSAGTASTDTQYF.

This clone was picked up a small number of times. The chain links TRBV6-4 to TRBJ2-7, with D tentatively TRBD2 (6 bases). The CDR3 is made up of 15 amino acids. CDR1 is MRHNA and CDR2 is SNTAGT in the germline V gene. The ends were cut back, 8 bases at V and 2 bases at J, with 19 bases in the middle. In nucleotides, the CDR3 is TGTGCCAGCCCCCCTCCCGACGGGAGCCCCTACGAGCAGTACTTC. This encodes CASPPPDGSPYEQYF.

This clone was observed once. V usage is TRBV4-1 and J usage is TRBJ2-2; D is perhaps TRBD2 (5 bases). V gave up 4 bases and J gave up 7 bases, with 13 bases separating them. The germline CDR1 and CDR2 sequences are MGHRA and YSYEKL. The CDR3 contains 14 residues. The CDR3 spells CASSRQLEIGELFF. In nucleotides, the CDR3 is TGCGCCAGCAGCCGGCAACTAGAGATCGGGGAGCTGTTTTTT.